The subject of this entry is one T cell receptor (beta chain). The sample comes from a study of PD-L1 blockade in urothelial cancer. In the study overall: Atezolizumab 1,200 mg was given intravenously every 3 weeks, starting 2014.

Documented time point: pretreatment peripheral blood. The CDR3 contains 18 residues. The V gene end was trimmed by 4 bases and the J gene end by 0 bases; junction bases not matched to a gene: 14. Germline V gene data show CDR1 as SGHTA and CDR2 as FQGNSA. Produced via immunoSEQ multiplex PCR; TCRdb's table is partial and in-frame only. Found here are just over 50,000 clones, approximately 81% of them singletons; the top ten hold roughly 3.9%. The source is a man between 65 and 80 years old with urothelial cancer. This chain connects TRBV7-2 to TRBJ2-7; 8 bases are shared with TRBD2. The sequencing used PBMCs, collected around atezolizumab (anti-PD-L1) treatment. The CDR3 spells CASSSPLGRARSSYEQYF. CDR3 nucleotide sequence: TGTGCCAGCAGCTCCCCCCTCGGGAGGGCTAGGAGCTCCTACGAGCAGTACTTC. Full variable domain (outside the CDR3, taken from reference TRBV7-2 and TRBJ2-7): GAGVSQSPSNKVTEKGKDVELRCDPISGHTALYWYRQSLGQGLEFLIYFQGNSAPDKSGLPSDRFSAERTGGSVSTLTIQRTQQEDSAVYLCASSSPLGRARSSYEQYFGPGTRLTVT.